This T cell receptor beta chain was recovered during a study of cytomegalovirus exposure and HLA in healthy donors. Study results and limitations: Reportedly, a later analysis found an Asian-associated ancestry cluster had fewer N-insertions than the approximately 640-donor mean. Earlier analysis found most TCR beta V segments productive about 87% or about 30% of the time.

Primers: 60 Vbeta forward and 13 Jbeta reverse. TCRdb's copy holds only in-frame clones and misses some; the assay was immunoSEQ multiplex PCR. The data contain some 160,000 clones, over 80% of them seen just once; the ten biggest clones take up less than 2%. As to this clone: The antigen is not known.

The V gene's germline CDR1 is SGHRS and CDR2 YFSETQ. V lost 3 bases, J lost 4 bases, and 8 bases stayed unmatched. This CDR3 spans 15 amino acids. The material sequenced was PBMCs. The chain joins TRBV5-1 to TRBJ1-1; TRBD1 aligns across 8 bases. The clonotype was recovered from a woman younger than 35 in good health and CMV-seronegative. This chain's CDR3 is CASSWEDRDGTEAFF. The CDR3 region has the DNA TGCGCCAGCAGCTGGGAGGACAGGGATGGCACTGAAGCTTTCTTT. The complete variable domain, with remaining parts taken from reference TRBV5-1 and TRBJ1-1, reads KAGVTQTPRYLIKTRGQQVTLSCSPISGHRSVSWYQQTPGQGLQFLFEYFSETQRNKGNFPGRFSGRQFSNSRSEMNVSTLELGDSALYLCASSWEDRDGTEAFFGQGTRLTVV.